Sequencing of this TCR beta chain was carried out in a study of kidney transplant recipient with SARS-CoV-2 infection. The CDR3 extends over 14 amino acids. CDR1 and CDR2 (germline): SGHTA, FQGNSA. With 5 bases clipped from V and 6 bases from J, the junction kept 7 bases outside the gene matches. TCRdb re-called the reads with MiXCR, one entry per CDR3 protein. The sample lists 250,000 or so distinct CDR3 sequences; roughly 26% were seen once. The table lists this clonotype with many counts. The chain couples TRBV7-2 to TRBJ2-3; 8 bases are shared with TRBD2. Here the sequenced sample was a blood sample, taken at baseline and between days 110 and 120 from a kidney transplant recipient. This clonotype was sampled from a male patient aged 25-45 years who had COVID-19 and was a kidney transplant recipient. Some T cells here may be from the graft donor. The CDR3 bases are TGTGCCAGCAGCATCGGGACTAGTGCCGATACGCAGTATTTT. Amino acid sequence: CASSIGTSADTQYF. The whole variable domain, remainder taken from reference TRBV7-2 and TRBJ2-3, is GAGVSQSPSNKVTEKGKDVELRCDPISGHTALYWYRQSLGQGLEFLIYFQGNSAPDKSGLPSDRFSAERTGGSVSTLTIQRTQQEDSAVYLCASSIGTSADTQYFGPGTRLTVL.